The present entry profiles one TCR beta chain with its context. This sample was included in a study of blood T cell repertoires in COVID-19. Study-wide background: COVID-19 samples, acute and convalescent, were from the United States, Italy and Spain.

Profiling relied on immunoSEQ multiplex PCR, and the TCRdb table lists in-frame clones only, not all of them. The data contain about 130,000 clones, about 85% of them singletons. Sequenced material: peripheral blood. The receptor was isolated from a man between 35 and 55 years old with active or convalescent COVID-19.

CDR3 nucleotides: TGCGCCAGCAGCCGACAGGGGGATGAGCACGAGCAGTACTTC. Translation: CASSRQGDEHEQYF. The V call is TRBV5-1, the J call TRBJ2-7; 9 nucleotides agree with TRBD1. Germline loops: CDR1 SGHRS, CDR2 YFSETQ. Trimming removed 4 bases from V and 5 bases from J; junction bases left unmatched: 7. The CDR3 covers 14 residues.